Shown below are 15 T cell receptor beta chains from a single sample sequenced in a study of T cell clonality in common variable immunodeficiency. Some clones are missing from TCRdb's copy, which holds only in-frame ones; the method was immunoSEQ multiplex PCR. Sampling found around 52,000 clones, none seen once. Sequencing input: peripheral blood mononuclear cells. The receptor source for this set is a person aged 18 to 75 in good health.

The sample holds many counts of this clone. The read is 3 residues too short to cover the CDR3 end, so that end is filled in from the germline J gene. The J gene is TRBJ1-4, the V gene TRBV28; D call uncertain. The V gene lost 8 bases and the J gene lost 3 bases, with 16 bases spanning the gap. In germline, CDR1 is MDHEN, CDR2 SYDVKM. This CDR3 region has 15 residues. CDR3 bases read: TGTGCCAGCTTACATCGGGGAGGTTCTAATGAAAAA. It encodes CASLHRGGSNEK. The full CDR3 sequence reads CASLHRGGSNEKLFF.

This clone occurred many times. The read ends 3 residues shy of where the CDR3 ends; the end is completed using the germline J gene. V gene TRBV5-6 combines with J gene TRBJ1-4; D may be TRBD1 (6 bases). Looked up from germline, CDR1 is SGHDT and CDR2 is YYEEEE. Trimming stripped 6 bases from V and 6 bases from J, with 15 bases between. This CDR3 is built from 14 residues. CDR3 DNA, as far as it was read: TGTGCCAGCAACCTGGGGACAACGGATGAAAAA. Translation gives CASNLGTTDEK. The whole CDR3 protein is CASNLGTTDEKLFF.

In this sample, this clone turned up many times. The read terminates 3 residues ahead of where the CDR3 ends, so the germline J gene completes it. The chain joins TRBV10-1 to TRBJ2-4, with 8 bases fitting TRBD1. The CDR3 runs 17 residues. V lost 1 base and J lost 0; bases outside the gene matches: 5. The germline V gene has CDR1 WNHNN and CDR2 SYGVQD (reference sequence). CDR3 amino acids: CASSECRGRLAKNIQYF. The DNA read from the CDR3 is TGCGCCAGCAGTGAGTGCAGGGGGCGCCTAGCCAAAAACATT.

This clone was seen repeatedly, ten times or more. Read data end 3 residues before the CDR3 end; the end is taken from the germline J gene. The genes are TRBV6-2 or TRBV6-3 and TRBJ2-1; perhaps TRBD1 as D (5 bases). Germline V gene sequence: CDR1 MNHEY, CDR2 SVGEGT. Deletions cut 4 bases from V and 4 bases from J, with 14 bases between. The CDR3 totals 15 residues. CDR3 region: CASSSDSPGYNEQFF. The CDR3 bases that were read are TGTGCCAGCAGTTCCGACTCCCCAGGGTACAATGAG.

Many counts were recorded for this clone. The read ends 3 residues early relative to the CDR3; the germline J gene fills the gap. This chain connects TRBV11-2 to TRBJ1-4, with D uncertain. The V end was cut by 0 bases, the J end by 0 bases, with 5 bases between. The CDR3 is made up of 15 amino acids. Germline loops: CDR1 SGHAT, CDR2 FQNNGV. This CDR3 is CASSLDRATNEKLFF. The part of the CDR3 DNA that was read is TGTGCCAGCAGCTTAGATCGTGCAACTAATGAAAAA. Full variable domain (rest looked up from reference TRBV11-2 and TRBJ1-4): EAGVAQSPRYKIIEKRQSVAFWCNPISGHATLYWYQQILGQGPKLLIQFQNNGVVDDSQLPKDRFSAERLKGVDSTLKIQPAKLEDSAVYLCASSLDRATNEKLFFGSGTQLSVL.

This clone was seen ten or more times. The DNA ends 3 residues before the CDR3 does, and the rest of the CDR3 is filled in from the germline J gene. The genes are TRBV11-2 and TRBJ2-4; D may be TRBD1 (5 bases). The CDR3 contains 11 residues. Germline values: CDR1 SGHAT, CDR2 FQNNGV. Partial CDR3 DNA: TGTGCCAGCAGCAGCAGGGTGGGT. Its protein is CASSSRVG. The whole CDR3 is CASSSRVGQYF.

This clone was seen at least ten times. The read terminates 3 residues ahead of where the CDR3 ends, so the germline J gene completes it. Other DNA variants within this sample encode the same CDR3. This chain links TRBV20-1 with TRBJ2-2; D might be TRBD2 (7 bases). Deletions cut 1 base from V and 6 bases from J, with 9 bases between. Germline lookup yields CDR1 DFQATT and CDR2 SNEGSKA (reference sequence). CDR3 size: 13 residues. The sequenced part of the CDR3 DNA is TGCAGTGCTAGAGGGGGGGGGCCCGGGGAG. Translating gives CSARGGGPGE. The whole CDR3 is CSARGGGPGELFF.

In this sample, this clone turned up many times. The CDR3 goes on 3 residues after the read ends, and that part is filled in from the germline J gene. The genes are TRBV6-4 and TRBJ1-2; D gene ambiguous. V was shortened by 2 bases and J by 7 bases, with 5 bases between the two germline ends. This CDR3 is 11 amino acids long. Looked up from germline, CDR1 is MRHNA and CDR2 is SNTAGT. The sequenced part of the CDR3 DNA is TGTGCCAGCAGTGACCAGTTTGGC. Translation gives CASSDQFG. The full CDR3 is CASSDQFGYTF.

This clone was seen at least ten times. The read is 3 residues too short to cover the CDR3 end, so that end is filled in from the germline J gene. The V and J genes are TRBV19 and TRBJ1-5; 7 nucleotides line up with TRBD1. The CDR3 consists of 14 residues. Germline V gene sequence: CDR1 LNHDA, CDR2 SQIVND (reference sequence). The V gene end was trimmed by 5 bases and the J gene end by 4 bases; junction bases not matched to a gene: 5. CDR3: CASSDRETNQPQHF. The sequenced CDR3 bases are TGTGCCAGTAGTGACAGGGAAACTAATCAGCCC.

This clone has ten or more counts. The sequence runs out 3 residues before the end of the CDR3; the remainder is reconstructed from the germline J gene. The V gene is TRBV19, the J gene TRBJ1-1, with D unresolved. The V gene's germline CDR1 is LNHDA and CDR2 SQIVND (reference sequence). The V end lost 6 bases, the J end lost 1 base, and 9 bases lay between the germline ends. The CDR3 is 13 amino acids. The CDR3 is CASSLRENTEAFF. CDR3 bases read: TGTGCCAGTAGCCTCAGAGAGAACACTGAA.

This clone showed up many times. The CDR3 is CASSREIAVQETQYF. CDR3 bases read: TGTGCCAGCAGCCGAGAAATAGCGGTCCAAGAGACC. V and J are TRBV4-2 and TRBJ2-5; weak D call: TRBD2 (6 bases). With the read ending 3 residues before the CDR3 end, the germline J gene is used to fill in that end. The V and J ends lost 4 bases and 1 base respectively, with 13 bases between them. The CDR3 runs 15 residues. The germline V gene has CDR1 LGHNA and CDR2 YNFKEQ.

This clone was detected many times. The missing CDR3 end, 3 residues past where the read stops, is filled in from the germline J gene. This chain uses TRBV6-2 or TRBV6-3 with TRBJ1-1; no clear D gene. Trimming took off 2 bases at V and 5 bases at J, with 12 bases between the two ends. CDR1 and CDR2 from the germline V gene are MNHEY and SVGEGT. The CDR3 runs 14 residues. This CDR3 reads CASSYGPGGTEAFF. The part of the CDR3 DNA that was read is TGTGCCAGCAGTTACGGTCCGGGCGGGACTGAA.

The table lists this clone with many counts. The read ends 3 residues shy of where the CDR3 ends; the end is completed using the germline J gene. The V call is TRBV28, the J call TRBJ1-4; D gene ambiguous. This CDR3 has 13 residues. Trimming stripped 7 bases from V and 0 bases from J, with 6 bases between. Per the germline V gene, CDR1 is MDHEN and CDR2 is SYDVKM. CDR3 DNA, as far as it was read: TGTGCCAGCAAGGTGTCAACTAATGAAAAA. It specifies CASKVSTNEK. In full, the CDR3 reads CASKVSTNEKLFF.

This clone showed up many times. The read comes to an end 3 residues before the CDR3 does, leaving the germline J gene to fill in the end. V usage is TRBV6-2 or TRBV6-3 and J usage is TRBJ2-5, with 10 bases matching TRBD1. J was trimmed by 4 bases and V by 5 bases; bases with no gene match: 10. Germline V gene lookup returns CDR1 MNHEY and CDR2 SVGEGT. The CDR3 runs to 16 residues. CDR3: CASSRTGTGDGETQYF. The CDR3 DNA, read in part, is TGTGCCAGCAGTCGTACCGGGACAGGGGACGGAGAGACC.

This clone was recorded at least ten times. CDR3 bases read: TGTGCCAGTAGCGGACTAGCGGGGAACACCGGGGAG. This sequence encodes CASSGLAGNTGE. The CDR3 reads in full as CASSGLAGNTGELFF. This chain connects TRBV19 to TRBJ2-2, with 11 bases aligning to TRBD2. Read sequence stops 3 residues before the CDR3 end, and the germline J gene provides the missing end. The CDR3 sequence is 15 residues long. CDR1 and CDR2 (germline): LNHDA, SQIVND (reference sequence). V lost 6 bases, J lost 1 base, and 1 base stayed unmatched.